These 23 T cell receptor beta chains originate from one sample sequenced in a study of shared clonotypes between healthy human individuals. Using immunoSEQ multiplex PCR, the repertoire was profiled, and TCRdb retains in-frame clones only, with some absent. The sample has hundreds of thousands of clones; 60% to 80% are singletons. The source material was PBMCs. The receptors stem from a woman in her thirties or forties in good health. Some clones in this sample may be carry-over from other donors' samples.

In this sample, this clone turned up once. The V gene is TRBV7-2, the J gene TRBJ2-5, with 12 bases lining up with TRBD1. TRBJ2-7 explains the end of the DNA better; the J call may be wrong. CDR1 is SGHTA, CDR2 FQGNSA, per germline. There are 15 residues in the CDR3. CDR3 sequence (DNA): TGTGCCAGCAGGCAGCCGGGACAGGGGGCGTCCGAGCAGTACTTC. Translated: CASRQPGQGASEQYF.

This clone has just one count. The V call is TRBV7-3, the J call TRBJ2-1; TRBD2 matches at 12 bases. Germline V lookup: CDR1 SGHTA, CDR2 FQGTGA. CDR3 length equals 15 residues. With V trimmed by 5 bases and J by 7 bases, 6 bases remained unmatched. CDR3 loop: CASSPTGTSGNEQFF. Written as DNA, the CDR3 is TGTGCCAGCAGCCCTACCGGGACTAGCGGGAATGAGCAGTTCTTC.

The chain uses TRBV26 and TRBJ2-1; the table gives TRBD2 as D, unverified against the DNA. TRBV26 represents a pseudogene. The CDR3 runs to 10 residues. The CDR3: CASGAGEQFF. For the CDR3, the DNA is TGTGCCAGCGGAGCCGGTGAGCAGTTCTTC.

This sequence joins TRBV7-9 and TRBJ2-7; D might be TRBD2 (5 bases). Germline CDR1 SEHNR, CDR2 FQNEAQ (reference sequence). Trimming removed 5 bases from V and 6 bases from J, with 26 bases in between. The CDR3 contains 17 residues. In nucleotides, the CDR3 is TGTGCCAGCAGCCCCAGCGGACGCGGTCTCGCCAGGACCGAGCAGTACTTC. This encodes CASSPSGRGLARTEQYF.

This chain links TRBV27 with TRBJ2-1; 9 bases fit TRBD1. Germline-derived CDR1 and CDR2 are MNHEY and SMNVEV (reference sequence). The length of the CDR3 is 18 residues. V lost 0 bases, J lost 4 bases, and 10 bases stayed unmatched. The CDR3 coding sequence is TGTGCCAGCAGTTTATCGGGGACAGGGTCTATCTTGTACAATGAGCAGTTCTTC. Encoded protein: CASSLSGTGSILYNEQFF.

To note about this clone: This likely stems from a read error, as it lies one base from a far larger clone. The sample has other DNA sequences that encode this CDR3 too. V usage is TRBV9 and J usage is TRBJ2-5; a weak D match, TRBD1 (6 bases). The CDR3 sequence is 13 residues long. From germline, CDR1 is SGDLS and CDR2 YYNGEE. V lost 3 bases to trimming and J lost 4 bases, with 10 bases between them. The CDR3 DNA reads TGTGCCAGCAGCGCACAGGGCGGAGAGACCCAGTACTTC. Translation: CASSAQGGETQYF.

The genes are TRBV11-2 and TRBJ2-5; TRBD2 is a possible D gene (5 bases). The CDR3 runs 15 residues. The germline gives CDR1 SGHAT, CDR2 FQNNGV. Deletions cut 3 bases from V and 7 bases from J, with 18 bases between. CDR3 region: CASSLVVPSGGTQYF. Written as DNA, the CDR3 is TGTGCCAGCAGCTTGGTAGTCCCCTCCGGAGGGACCCAGTACTTC.

This chain connects TRBV29-1 to TRBJ2-7, with D possibly matching TRBD2 (6 bases). Deletions cut 4 bases from V and 5 bases from J, with 12 bases between. The CDR3 extends over 12 amino acids. The germline V gene encodes CDR1 SQVTM and CDR2 ANQGSEA. The CDR3 sequence: CSVGWGGDEQYF. CDR3 DNA: TGCAGCGTTGGTTGGGGAGGCGACGAGCAGTACTTC.

This clone was found many times. The chain has TRBV30 and TRBJ2-7, with TRBD1 matching 9 bases. CDR1 and CDR2 (germline): GTSNPN, SVGIG (reference sequence). With 5 bases clipped from V and 2 bases from J, the junction kept 13 bases outside the gene matches. The CDR3 has 16 residues. CDR3 DNA: TGTGCCTGGTTATCAGAGGCGGGACAGGGAACCTACGAGCAGTACTTC. Translating gives CAWLSEAGQGTYEQYF.

This clone has just a few counts. A much larger clone differs by one base, so this may be a read error. Additional DNA sequences in this sample encode the identical CDR3. The chain has TRBV9 and TRBJ1-1; D is uncertain. Per germline, CDR1 SGDLS and CDR2 YYNGEE. The CDR3 has 13 amino acids. Trimming stripped 0 bases from V and 3 bases from J, with 6 bases between. CDR3 coding DNA: TGTGCCAGCAGCGTAGCTAGGGACACTGAAGCTTTCTTT. Amino acids: CASSVARDTEAFF.

V usage is TRBV5-1 and J usage is TRBJ1-1; D may be TRBD1 (5 bases). CDR3 length: 14 amino acids. V dropped 0 bases and J dropped 6 bases, with 12 bases sitting between them. Germline-derived CDR1 and CDR2 are SGHRS and YFSETQ. The CDR3 sequence is CASSLGRGGAEAFF. The CDR3 DNA is TGCGCCAGCAGCTTGGGTAGGGGTGGCGCTGAAGCTTTCTTT.

On this clone itself: This is likely an artifact of a read error, given a far larger clone one base away. The V gene is TRBV5-1, the J gene TRBJ2-5; 9 positions match TRBD2. The CDR3 spans 15 residues. Per germline, CDR1 SGHRS and CDR2 YFSETQ. CDR3 sequence (DNA): TGCGCCAGCGGCTTGAGTAGCGGGAGTGCCGAGACCCAGTACTTC. The encoded protein is CASGLSSGSAETQYF.

The CDR3 region has the DNA TGTGCCAGCAGCGATGCGGGGGGCTACACCGGGGAGCTGTTTTTT. Translation gives CASSDAGGYTGELFF. The rearrangement uses TRBV9 and TRBJ2-2; 8 bases fit TRBD2. The V gene's germline CDR1 is SGDLS and CDR2 YYNGEE. V was clipped by 3 bases and J by 3 bases; unmatched bases: 4. The CDR3 is 15 residues long.

This chain uses TRBV6-5 with TRBJ1-5; D remains unclear. Trimming removed 5 bases at V and 4 bases at J, with 12 bases between. CDR1 is MNHEY, CDR2 SVGAGI, per germline. The CDR3 loop spans 14 amino acids. CDR3 DNA sequence: TGTGCCAGCAGTGAGGACGGTGGGAATCAGCCCCAGCATTTT. Its translation: CASSEDGGNQPQHF.

The chain combines TRBV6-5 with TRBJ1-1, with 8 positions matching TRBD1. CDR1 and CDR2 (germline): MNHEY, SVGAGI. The CDR3 is 15 amino acids. The trim removed 2 bases at V and 5 bases at J, leaving 7 bases unmatched. In DNA form, the CDR3 reads TGTGCCAGCAGTTACGTCAGGGGGCTTGTTACTGAAGCTTTCTTT. The encoded protein is CASSYVRGLVTEAFF.

The V call is TRBV29-1, the J call TRBJ2-1; TRBD2 aligns across 13 bases. This CDR3 is 16 amino acids long. In germline, CDR1 is SQVTM, CDR2 ANQGSEA. The trim removed 7 bases at V and 2 bases at J, leaving 8 bases unmatched. The CDR3 reads CSGGGLAGLPYNEQFF. In nucleotides, the CDR3 is TGCAGCGGAGGGGGACTAGCGGGGTTACCCTACAATGAGCAGTTCTTC.

The chain carries TRBV15 and TRBJ1-1; no clear D gene. Germline V gives CDR1 LNHNV, CDR2 YYDKDF (reference sequence). This CDR3 has 13 amino acids. Trimming stripped 0 bases from V and 6 bases from J, with 8 bases between. CDR3 loop: CATSRDNGAEAFF. The CDR3 DNA reads TGTGCCACCAGCAGAGATAACGGGGCTGAAGCTTTCTTT.

About this clone itself: This probably arose from a read error, given a far larger clone one base away. Other DNA sequences within the sample encode an identical CDR3. The V and J genes are TRBV29-1 and TRBJ1-5; 9 bases line up with TRBD1. V shed 7 bases and J 4 bases; nucleotides not matched to a gene: 5. CDR1 is SQVTM and CDR2 is ANQGSEA in the germline V gene. This CDR3 is built from 13 residues. This chain's CDR3 is CSAGTGNNQPQHF. The CDR3 DNA follows: TGCAGCGCCGGGACAGGGAATAATCAGCCCCAGCATTTT. Full variable domain (remainder filled in from reference TRBV29-1 and TRBJ1-5): SAVISQKPSRDICQRGTSLTIQCQVDSQVTMMFWYRQQPGQSLTLIATANQGSEATYESGFVIDKFPISRPNLTFSTLTVSNMSPEDSSIYLCSAGTGNNQPQHFGDGTRLSIL.

The V and J genes are TRBV11-2 and TRBJ2-1; D possibly matches TRBD1 or TRBD2 (5 bases each). The CDR3 totals 14 residues. Trimming removed 5 bases at V and 9 bases at J, with 17 bases between. Germline V gene sequence: CDR1 SGHAT, CDR2 FQNNGV. The CDR3 loop reads CASSPGPPGGEQFF. CDR3 bases: TGTGCCAGCAGCCCGGGACCGCCTGGGGGTGAGCAGTTCTTC.

The genes are TRBV15 and TRBJ1-4; D remains unclear. There are 17 residues in the CDR3. Between the trimmed V and J ends, which lost 2 bases and 0 bases, there was a span of 13 bases. The germline CDR1 and CDR2 sequences are LNHNV and YYDKDF (reference sequence). The CDR3 nucleotides read TGTGCCACCAGCAGATCTGGGGTCGGTTCAACTAATGAAAAACTGTTTTTT. Amino acid sequence: CATSRSGVGSTNEKLFF.

About this clone: This likely traces to a read error, being one base from a far larger clone. The chain recombines TRBV7-9 with TRBJ1-1, with D perhaps matching TRBD1 (6 bases). The CDR3 runs 13 residues. The germline V gene has CDR1 SEHNR and CDR2 FQNEAQ (reference sequence). Here the CDR3 reads CAGSSRGNTEAFF. Written as DNA, the CDR3 is TGTGCCGGCAGCTCCAGGGGAAATACTGAAGCTTTCTTT.

This clone appeared a few times. The chain combines TRBV13 with TRBJ2-1; a possible D gene is TRBD2 (6 bases). The CDR3 sequence is 17 residues long. Germline CDR1 reads PRHDT; CDR2 reads FYEKMQ (reference sequence). The V end was cut by 4 bases, the J end by 9 bases, with 25 bases between. Here the CDR3 DNA reads TGTGCCAGCAGCTCAGACCGGGTCCTCAGGGTGGGGGGTGAGCAGTTCTTC. Its translation is CASSSDRVLRVGGEQFF.

This chain links TRBV5-1 with TRBJ2-7; 10 positions match TRBD2. V lost 0 bases and J lost 2; bases outside the gene matches: 14. Germline CDR1 and CDR2: SGHRS and YFSETQ. This CDR3 comprises 19 residues. CDR3 DNA sequence: TGCGCCAGCAGCTTGGGGGTAGCGGGAGGAGCCCCATCAACCTACGAGCAGTACTTC. The encoded protein is CASSLGVAGGAPSTYEQYF.